The 28 T cell receptor beta chains in this list originate from one sample, sequenced in a study of blood T cells in healthy people across ages. Sample-barcoded 5' priming and a J-beta primer mix drove a second PCR of about 7 to 11 cycles. TCRdb passed the 5' RACE reads through MiXCR, listing each CDR3 protein once. The profile shows 800,000 or so distinct CDR3 sequences, 20% to 25% of them singletons. Separately, the same data were catalogued under a study of T cells of mothers and their children.

Input material: blood. The receptors originated from a boy aged 5-17 years in good health.

The V call is TRBV20-1, the J call TRBJ2-5; D perhaps matches TRBD2 (5 bases). CDR1 is DFQATT and CDR2 is SNEGSKA in the germline V gene (reference sequence). Trimming cost V 6 bases and J 9 bases, with 17 bases left between them. This CDR3 region has 12 residues. CDR3 DNA: TGCAGTGCCTCGCTGAGGGAATGGGCCCAGTACTTC. This gives the protein CSASLREWAQYF.

The chain carries TRBV6-2 or TRBV6-3 and TRBJ2-7; 9 positions match TRBD1. CDR1 and CDR2 from the germline V gene are MNHEY and SVGEGT. The CDR3 loop spans 16 amino acids. J gave up 2 bases and V 7 bases, and 12 bases lay outside the gene matches. CDR3 sequence (DNA): TGTGCCAGCATGGACCTGCACAGGGGGCTCGCCTACGAGCAGTACTTC. Its protein is CASMDLHRGLAYEQYF.

This clonotype was counted a few times. The CDR3 is CASSTGTGNSPLHF. The CDR3, as DNA: TGTGCCAGCTCAACCGGGACAGGGAATTCACCCCTCCACTTT. This chain joins TRBV18 and TRBJ1-6, with 9 bases lining up with TRBD1. CDR3 length: 14 residues. The J segment lost 7 bases and the V segment lost 5 bases, leaving 3 bases of the junction unmatched. Germline V gene lookup returns CDR1 KGHSH and CDR2 LQKENI. Drawing the rest from reference TRBV18 and TRBJ1-6, the complete variable domain is NAGVMQNPRHLVRRRGQEARLRCSPMKGHSHVYWYRQLPEEGLKFMVYLQKENIIDESGMPKERFSAEFPKEGPSILRIQQVVRGDSAAYFCASSTGTGNSPLHFGNGTRLTVT.

The chain has TRBV7-9 and TRBJ1-2; D might be TRBD1 (6 bases). The germline V gene has CDR1 SEHNR and CDR2 FQNEAQ (reference sequence). V lost 5 bases and J lost 2, with 12 bases in between. The CDR3 totals 14 residues. The CDR3 coding sequence is TGTGCCAGCAGCCCCCCGGGGGCGAACTATGGCTACACCTTC. Translated, it gives CASSPPGANYGYTF.

This clonotype has a handful of counts. The rearrangement uses TRBV6-5 and TRBJ2-1; D remains unclear. Trimming removed 3 bases from V and 7 bases from J, with 7 bases in between. The CDR3 runs to 12 residues. Per germline, CDR1 MNHEY and CDR2 SVGAGI. The CDR3 protein is CASSYGQNEQFF. The CDR3, as DNA: TGTGCCAGCAGTTATGGCCAGAATGAGCAGTTCTTC.

This clonotype has more than one count but fewer than ten. The genes are TRBV7-9 and TRBJ1-1; D gene ambiguous. The V end lost 0 bases, the J end lost 4 bases, and 12 bases lay between the germline ends. Germline V lookup: CDR1 SEHNR, CDR2 FQNEAQ (reference sequence). This CDR3 comprises 15 residues. The CDR3: CASSLALGVTTEAFF. CDR3 coding DNA: TGTGCCAGCAGCTTAGCCCTCGGGGTAACCACTGAAGCTTTCTTT.

Only a few counts were recorded for this clonotype. This chain joins TRBV7-9 and TRBJ1-4; D is ambiguous. CDR1 SEHNR and CDR2 FQNEAQ come from the germline V gene (reference sequence). V dropped 4 bases and J dropped 7 bases, with 22 bases sitting between them. The CDR3 has 17 residues. CDR3 amino acids: CASSSPEVAGGGEKLFF. The DNA for the CDR3 is TGTGCCAGCAGCTCCCCAGAGGTTGCAGGCGGCGGTGAAAAACTGTTTTTT.

This sequence joins TRBV5-1 and TRBJ1-2; D is ambiguous. Germline-derived CDR1 and CDR2 are SGHRS and YFSETQ. CDR3 size: 15 residues. Trimming removed 3 bases from V and 2 bases from J, with 14 bases in between. The CDR3 reads CASSSHLKLNYGYTF. DNA for the CDR3: TGCGCCAGCAGCTCACACCTAAAATTGAACTATGGCTACACCTTC.

The J gene is TRBJ2-1, the V gene TRBV27, with a weak D call TRBD2 (5 bases). The DNA end is more similar to TRBJ2-7, so the J call may be wrong. Germline V lookup: CDR1 MNHEY, CDR2 SMNVEV (reference sequence). The CDR3 is 16 residues long. The CDR3 DNA reads TGTGCCAGCAGTCCACTTTTGGCTAGCTCGGTTTACGAGCAGTACTTC. Translating gives CASSPLLASSVYEQYF.

J is TRBJ1-2 and V is TRBV19; D uncertain. Trimming removed 6 bases from V and 8 bases from J, with 10 bases in between. The V gene's germline CDR1 is LNHDA and CDR2 SQIVND (reference sequence). This CDR3 contains 11 residues. The CDR3 DNA reads TGTGCCAGTAGAGCGGCGTCCGGCTACACCTTC. Translation gives CASRAASGYTF.

In DNA, the CDR3 is TGCAGTGCTAGAGACAGAACCAATGAGCAGTTCTTC. As protein: CSARDRTNEQFF. J is TRBJ2-1 and V is TRBV20-1; D is uncertain. Trimming cost V 0 bases and J 6 bases, with 6 bases left between them. Germline-derived CDR1 and CDR2 are DFQATT and SNEGSKA (reference sequence). The CDR3 sequence is 12 residues long.

The chain combines TRBV5-1 with TRBJ2-7, with D perhaps matching TRBD1 (5 bases). The germline V gene has CDR1 SGHRS and CDR2 YFSETQ. Trimming removed 5 bases at V and 7 bases at J, with 16 bases between. The CDR3 loop spans 13 amino acids. In DNA form, the CDR3 reads TGCGCCAGCAGTGGGGCTAGGCGATGGGAGCAGTACTTC. Residues: CASSGARRWEQYF.

This chain links TRBV29-1 with TRBJ2-5; 7 bases map to TRBD1. CDR3 size: 14 residues. J lost 0 bases, V lost 7 bases, and 8 bases had no gene match. The V gene's germline CDR1 is SQVTM and CDR2 ANQGSEA. This chain's CDR3 is CSATGAGYQETQYF. The CDR3 DNA sequence: TGCAGCGCTACAGGGGCCGGGTACCAAGAGACCCAGTACTTC.

The V gene is TRBV7-2, the J gene TRBJ2-5; TRBD2 agrees at 9 bases. The J call could be wrong; TRBJ2-1 is a better fit for the DNA end. The CDR3 contains 18 residues. The germline V gene encodes CDR1 SGHTA and CDR2 FQGNSA. The CDR3: CASSLVLTGLAGRNEQFF. CDR3 in DNA: TGTGCCAGCAGCTTAGTGTTGACTGGGCTAGCGGGGCGAAATGAGCAGTTCTTC.

This sequence joins TRBV20-1 and TRBJ1-5, with a weak D call TRBD1 (6 bases). This CDR3 contains 15 residues. CDR1 is DFQATT and CDR2 is SNEGSKA in the germline V gene (reference sequence). With 3 bases removed from V and 2 bases from J, the gap between germline ends came to 14 bases. CDR3 DNA: TGCAGTGCTAGGGATCCGGACAGCGGCAATCAGCCCCAGCATTTT. It translates to CSARDPDSGNQPQHF.

The chain carries TRBV7-3 and TRBJ2-1; 12 positions agree with TRBD1. CDR1 and CDR2 (germline): SGHTA, FQGTGA. V lost 5 bases, J lost 8 bases, and 13 bases stayed unmatched. CDR3 length equals 17 residues. In nucleotides, the CDR3 is TGTGCCAGCAGCGTATACGGGACAGGGGGCACCGGGGATGAGCAGTTCTTC. It codes for CASSVYGTGGTGDEQFF.

The V call is TRBV12-3 or TRBV12-4, the J call TRBJ2-5; D remains ambiguous. V lost 1 base, J lost 5 bases, and 14 bases lay in between. The CDR3 is 15 residues long. In DNA, the CDR3 is TGTGCCAGCAGTTTAGTTGGGGTTGGGCAGGAGACCCAGTACTTC. Translated: CASSLVGVGQETQYF.

This clonotype came up many times. The V call is TRBV29-1, the J call TRBJ2-2; D remains unclear. Germline V gives CDR1 SQVTM, CDR2 ANQGSEA. Between the trimmed V and J ends, which lost 6 bases and 2 bases, there was a span of 10 bases. The CDR3 totals 13 residues. The CDR3 nucleotides are TGCAGCGTGAGCCCCGCCAACACCGGGGAGCTGTTTTTT. Translation: CSVSPANTGELFF.

V usage is TRBV5-1 and J usage is TRBJ2-5; TRBD1 agrees at 8 bases. V was pared by 4 bases and J by 3 bases, with 5 bases of the junction left unmatched. Germline CDR1 reads SGHRS; CDR2 reads YFSETQ. The CDR3 consists of 14 residues. The CDR3 here is CASSVGQVKETQYF. The CDR3 coding sequence is TGCGCCAGCAGCGTGGGACAGGTGAAAGAGACCCAGTACTTC.

This clonotype appeared a few times. This chain connects TRBV29-1 to TRBJ2-7; maybe TRBD1 (6 bases). The CDR3 extends over 12 amino acids. V dropped 5 bases and J dropped 2 bases, with 10 bases sitting between them. From germline, CDR1 is SQVTM and CDR2 ANQGSEA. The CDR3 nucleotides read TGCAGCGTTACCAGGGGCACCTACGAGCAGTACTTC. Its translation is CSVTRGTYEQYF.

Concerning this clonotype itself: A much more abundant neighbour one base away suggests this may be a read error. The chain couples TRBV6-6 to TRBJ2-7; D call uncertain. The V end was cut by 6 bases, the J end by 3 bases, with 6 bases between. The CDR3 totals 11 residues. Germline V gene data show CDR1 as MNHNY and CDR2 as SVGAGI (reference sequence). The CDR3 loop reads CASSQHYEQYF. The DNA of the CDR3 is TGTGCCAGCAGCCAACACTACGAGCAGTACTTC.

The chain carries TRBV12-3 or TRBV12-4 and TRBJ2-3; no reliable D call. V gave up 6 bases and J gave up 2 bases, with 12 bases separating them. CDR3 length: 14 residues. The CDR3 nucleotides read TGTGCCAGCAGCCCTTCGCGTATCACAGATACGCAGTATTTT. This codes for CASSPSRITDTQYF.

The genes are TRBV4-3 and TRBJ2-6; D not resolved. Germline V lookup: CDR1 LGHNA, CDR2 YSLEER. The CDR3 runs 16 residues. V lost 0 bases and J lost 0, with 6 bases in between. The DNA of the CDR3 is TGCGCCAGCAGCCAAGATTCAGTCTCTGGGGCCAACGTCCTGACTTTC. This encodes CASSQDSVSGANVLTF.

Concerning this clonotype: Mismatch with germline at one junction end may stem from a read error. The chain combines TRBV4-3 with TRBJ1-4; no clear D. CDR1 is LGHNA and CDR2 is YSLEER in the germline V gene. The CDR3 covers 15 residues. For the CDR3, the DNA is TGCGCCAGCAGCCAAGACTCTGGTACTAATGAAAAACTGCTTTTT. Protein product: CASSQDSGTNEKLLF.

This rearrangement joins TRBV14 to TRBJ2-7; a possible D gene is TRBD2 (5 bases). Deletions cut 1 base from V and 3 bases from J, with 10 bases between. CDR3 length: 14 amino acids. Germline loops: CDR1 SGHDN, CDR2 FVKESK. Written as DNA, the CDR3 is TGTGCCAGCAGCCAAGTCGAGGGCATCTACGAGCAGTACTTC. Its protein is CASSQVEGIYEQYF.

As regards this clonotype: The junction does not match germline at one end; this may be a read error. The chain recombines TRBV6-2 or TRBV6-3 with TRBJ2-5; D could derive from TRBD1 or TRBD2 (5 bases each). The CDR3 totals 12 residues. The germline V gene has CDR1 MNHEY and CDR2 SVGEGT. This CDR3 reads CASSPGTARPFF. The CDR3 DNA follows: TGTGCCAGCAGTCCCGGGACCGCCAGGCCGTTCTTC.

CDR3: CASSHLEETQYF. CDR3 bases: TGTGCCAGCAGCCATTTGGAAGAGACCCAGTACTTC. The rearrangement joins TRBV6-2 or TRBV6-3 to TRBJ2-5; D is ambiguous. The CDR3 sequence is 12 residues long. Trimming cost V 6 bases and J 3 bases, with 8 bases left between them. In germline, CDR1 is MNHEY, CDR2 SVGEGT.

This clonotype was detected many times. The J gene is TRBJ1-3, the V gene TRBV2, with D unresolved. Trimming removed 1 base at V and 2 bases at J, with 6 bases between. CDR1 SNHLY and CDR2 FYNNEI come from the germline V gene. CDR3 length equals 14 residues. CDR3 coding DNA: TGTGCCAGCAGTGAAGGCCGGACTGGAAACACCATATATTTT. Translated, it gives CASSEGRTGNTIYF.